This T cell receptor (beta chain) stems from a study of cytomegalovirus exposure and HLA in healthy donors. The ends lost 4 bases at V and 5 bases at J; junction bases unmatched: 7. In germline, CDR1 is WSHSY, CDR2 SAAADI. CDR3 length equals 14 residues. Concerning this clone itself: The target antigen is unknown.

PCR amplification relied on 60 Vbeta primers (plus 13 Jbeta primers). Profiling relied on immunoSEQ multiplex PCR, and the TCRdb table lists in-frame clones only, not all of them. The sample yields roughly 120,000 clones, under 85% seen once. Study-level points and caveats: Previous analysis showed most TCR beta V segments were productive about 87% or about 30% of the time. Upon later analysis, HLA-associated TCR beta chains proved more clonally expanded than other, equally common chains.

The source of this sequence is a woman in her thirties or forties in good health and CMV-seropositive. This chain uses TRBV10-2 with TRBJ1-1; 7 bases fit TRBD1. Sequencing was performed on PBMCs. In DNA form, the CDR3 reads TGCGCCAGCAGTGGGATTCAGGGGGATACTGAAGCTTTCTTT. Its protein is CASSGIQGDTEAFF.